Each of the 10 T cell receptor beta chains below was sequenced from the same sample in a study of patients and donors after allogeneic stem cell transplantation. TCRdb re-derived calls from the RT-PCR reads in MiXCR, one entry per CDR3 protein. The sample shows about 960,000 distinct CDR3 sequences, about a sixth of them seen only once. The sample comprised blood, either unsorted or a sorted T cell fraction (not recorded which). The source is a human donor who was either an allogeneic HSCT recipient or a stem cell or donor lymphocyte infusion donor (not recorded which). It is not recorded whose cells these are; they may come from a transplant donor.

The chain joins TRBV20-1 to TRBJ1-2; no clear D. In germline, CDR1 is DFQATT, CDR2 SNEGSKA (reference sequence). The CDR3 extends over 12 amino acids. V lost 5 bases to trimming and J lost 8 bases, with 15 bases between them. The CDR3 nucleotides are TGCAGTGCTTCTGTTCCAGGAGAGGGCTACACCTTC. This codes for CSASVPGEGYTF.

The rearrangement uses TRBV12-5 and TRBJ2-7; TRBD2 matches at 11 bases. With V trimmed by 0 bases and J by 2 bases, 9 bases remained unmatched. The germline V gene has CDR1 LGHNT and CDR2 FRNRAP. This CDR3 spans 18 amino acids. In DNA, the CDR3 is TGTGCTAGTGGTTTGGTAGGCGCGACTAGCGGGACTACCTACGAGCAGTACTTC. It encodes CASGLVGATSGTTYEQYF.

CDR3 in amino acids: CASSFPRDSYNEQFF. The CDR3 DNA reads TGCGCCAGCAGCTTCCCCCGGGACAGCTACAATGAGCAGTTCTTC. The rearrangement joins TRBV5-1 to TRBJ2-1, with 7 bases matching TRBD1. The CDR3 runs 15 residues. Germline V gives CDR1 SGHRS, CDR2 YFSETQ. V lost 2 bases, J lost 3 bases, and 5 bases stayed unmatched.

This chain connects TRBV18 to TRBJ1-1; no firm D call. This CDR3 region has 13 residues. The ends were cut back, 10 bases at V and 1 base at J, with 13 bases in the middle. From germline, CDR1 is KGHSH and CDR2 LQKENI. The CDR3 region has the DNA TGTGCCACCGTAGAGGATTCGAACACTGAAGCTTTCTTT. It translates to CATVEDSNTEAFF.

CDR3 sequence (DNA): TGTGCCAGCAGCTTAACGAGGAGCGGGAGTACCAATGAGCAGTTCTTC. Encoded protein: CASSLTRSGSTNEQFF. The gene calls are TRBV7-3 and TRBJ2-1; TRBD2 aligns across 8 bases. The CDR3 contains 16 residues. The germline CDR1 and CDR2 sequences are SGHTA and FQGTGA. J gave up 6 bases and V 0 bases, and 7 bases lay outside the gene matches.

The genes are TRBV4-2 and TRBJ2-3, with TRBD1 identical over 7 bases. The CDR3 spans 13 residues. The ends lost 5 bases at V and 5 bases at J; junction bases unmatched: 4. CDR1 LGHNA and CDR2 YNFKEQ come from the germline V gene. CDR3 DNA: TGTGCCAGCAGCAGGGGGCATGGAGATACGCAGTATTTT. This gives the protein CASSRGHGDTQYF.

This clonotype was seen only a few times. The V call is TRBV20-1, the J call TRBJ2-4, with 7 positions matching TRBD2. V was clipped by 6 bases and J by 6 bases; unmatched bases: 14. The germline CDR1 and CDR2 sequences are DFQATT and SNEGSKA (reference sequence). CDR3 size: 15 residues. The DNA for the CDR3 is TGCAGTGCCAACCGGGACTGGAGGGAGGGAAACATTCAGTACTTC. Translating it yields CSANRDWREGNIQYF.

In its sample, this clonotype was seen a few times. V gene TRBV20-1 combines with J gene TRBJ2-3; D unresolved. Deletions cut 2 bases from V and 6 bases from J, with 3 bases between. From germline, CDR1 is DFQATT and CDR2 SNEGSKA (reference sequence). CDR3 size: 10 residues. The CDR3 DNA reads TGCAGTGCTAGATGGGATACGCAGTATTTT. The encoded protein is CSARWDTQYF.

V is TRBV12-3 or TRBV12-4 and J is TRBJ1-3, with D possibly TRBD1 on 6 matching bases. The CDR3 is made up of 15 amino acids. The ends were cut back, 4 bases at V and 2 bases at J, with 12 bases in the middle. The CDR3 region is CASSWTVSAGNTIYF. DNA of the CDR3: TGTGCCAGCAGTTGGACAGTTTCGGCTGGAAACACCATATATTTT.

The table lists this clonotype with a few counts. The chain carries TRBV4-3 and TRBJ2-1; weak D call: TRBD2 (5 bases). The CDR3 runs to 13 residues. Germline V gene sequence: CDR1 LGHNA, CDR2 YSLEER. Trimming removed 0 bases at V and 12 bases at J, with 12 bases between. This CDR3 reads CASSQDGSRGQFF. The CDR3 nucleotides read TGCGCCAGCAGCCAAGATGGGTCTCGGGGGCAGTTCTTC.